Detailed here is one T cell receptor (beta chain). Its antigen is undetermined. The protocol was immunoSEQ multiplex PCR, while the TCRdb copy is restricted to in-frame clones and leaves out a portion. Among around 2.1 million clones listed, around 95% were seen once. The source of the sample is a study of shared clonotypes between healthy human individuals. Study-wide findings and caveats: Memory subsets generally showed smaller estimated richness than naive subsets did.

Nashville, Tennessee was home to all donors, each a Caucasian adult. This receptor was taken from a man between 18 and 35 years old in good health. What was sequenced was naive CD4+ T cells sorted from blood. Subset indicated: CD45RA+ positively selected.

CDR3 region: CASSPETVSYEQYF. CDR3 nucleotides: TGTGCCAGCAGTCCCGAGACAGTCTCCTACGAGCAGTACTTC. The V gene is TRBV9, the J gene TRBJ2-7, with D possibly matching TRBD1 (5 bases). This CDR3 contains 14 residues. The germline V and J ends were trimmed by 5 bases and 0 bases, with 12 bases remaining between them. CDR1 SGDLS and CDR2 YYNGEE come from the germline V gene.